This T cell receptor beta chain was documented in a study of CD8 T cells in Susac syndrome. The CDR3 runs to 14 residues. Germline values: CDR1 LGHDT, CDR2 YNNKEL (reference sequence). The V end lost 2 bases, the J end lost 6 bases, and 11 bases lay between the germline ends. The RNA, roughly 0.45 to 1 ug, was put through reverse transcription using random hexamers. Amplification of TCR beta CDR3 across 54 Vbeta and 13 Jbeta was performed with immunoSEQ multiplex PCR. TCRdb itself ran the immunoSEQ multiplex PCR reads through MiXCR, one entry per CDR3 protein. The data contain about 140,000 distinct CDR3 sequences, approximately 94% of them singletons. The individuals used as controls were healthy donors who had been matched for both age and sex. Through negative isolation, CD4+ and CD8+ T cells were obtained, while TEMRA cells were enriched using FACS.

The specimen sequenced was CD4+ T cells from PBMCs. The rearrangement links TRBV3-1 to TRBJ1-5; D perhaps matches TRBD1 (6 bases). The sequence was collected from a human donor in good health. CDR3 region: CASSQNRVSQPQHF. The CDR3 coding sequence is TGTGCCAGCAGCCAAAACAGGGTTTCTCAGCCCCAGCATTTT.